This T cell receptor (beta chain) was sequenced during a study of neurological immune-mediated disorders. 5'RACE generated cDNA with 10-nucleotide random UMIs. TCRdb passed the 5' RACE reads through MiXCR, listing each CDR3 protein once. The data contain more than 75,000 distinct CDR3 sequences, 3.5% to 4.5% of them singletons. Study results and limitations: When grouped phylogenetically, the repertoires of 18 of the 34 multiple sclerosis patients fell together in one related-CDR3 cluster, which is a possible signature. Clinical and MRI features did not associate with the cluster found in multiple sclerosis patients.

Described time point: longitudinal time-point 3. PBMCs stored at -80 C, 2 million in total, were the source of the unsorted libraries. This clonotype was found many times. Its antigen is not identified. Germline V CDR1 and CDR2: GTSNPN, SVGIG (reference sequence). V gave up 7 bases and J gave up 0 bases, with 13 bases separating them. The CDR3 loop spans 14 amino acids. The origin of this receptor is a woman between 55 and 75 years old with multiple sclerosis. Sequenced material: PBMCs. The chain is built from TRBV30 and TRBJ2-1; tentative D call: TRBD2 (6 bases). Written as DNA, the CDR3 is TGTGCCTCCTGGGTAGCGGACTCCTACAATGAGCAGTTCTTC. Its protein is CASWVADSYNEQFF.